The 30 T cell receptor beta chains below were found in one sample sequenced in a study of identical twins (dated by TCRdb to the mid-2010s). Libraries were prepared through 5' RACE. The reads were generated on an Illumina HiSeq 2000. The public reads were reanalyzed by TCRdb: fastp trimming at Q25, MiXCR alignment, in-frame beta chains only. Each entry is one CDR3 protein sequence, shown with its most common DNA and genes. Recorded for this sample are about 240,000 distinct CDR3 sequences; roughly 13% of them occurred a single time. The ten largest clones take up 4% of the sample. These data were also filed under a second study, of yellow fever vaccine responses in identical twins.

Sequencing input: memory (CD45RO+) T cells sorted from blood. The cell subset or site label, as the study defines it: CD45RO+ enriched T cells. The receptor set was obtained from a woman between 18 and 30 years old in good health.

Only a few counts were recorded for this clonotype. The chain employs TRBV6-2 or TRBV6-3 and TRBJ2-1, with 10 bases identical to TRBD1. This CDR3 is 15 amino acids long. J was trimmed by 10 bases and V by 4 bases; bases with no gene match: 10. Germline assignment: CDR1 MNHEY and CDR2 SVGEGT. CDR3 coding DNA: TGTGCCAGCAGTTTGGACAGGGGGGGGGCCACAGAGCAGTTCTTC. Translation: CASSLDRGGATEQFF.

The J gene is TRBJ2-7, the V gene TRBV20-1; 9 bases are shared with TRBD2. CDR3 length equals 14 residues. Germline loops: CDR1 DFQATT, CDR2 SNEGSKA (reference sequence). V lost 0 bases to trimming and J lost 4 bases; unmatched junction nucleotides: 4. CDR3 bases: TGCAGTGCTAGAGAGGTAGCGGGGGTATACGAGCAGTACTTC. This gives the protein CSAREVAGVYEQYF.

This clonotype was detected only a few times. In nucleotides, the CDR3 is TGCAGTGCCCCTAGAGCGGGGGTAAAATTCTACAATGAGCAGTTCTTC. Protein product: CSAPRAGVKFYNEQFF. The chain employs TRBV20-1 and TRBJ2-1; 8 bases are a match to TRBD2. CDR3 length: 16 amino acids. Germline V gene data show CDR1 as DFQATT and CDR2 as SNEGSKA (reference sequence). With 6 bases clipped from V and 3 bases from J, the junction kept 13 bases outside the gene matches.

This clonotype was picked up a small number of times. The rearrangement links TRBV6-4 to TRBJ2-6; D remains ambiguous. Trimming left V 3 bases short and J 0 bases short, with 9 bases between. The CDR3 loop spans 16 amino acids. CDR1 and CDR2 from the germline V gene are MRHNA and SNTAGT. The CDR3 nucleotides are TGTGCCAGCAGTGAAAAACAGAGCTCTGGGGCCAACGTCCTGACTTTC. Protein sequence: CASSEKQSSGANVLTF.

This clonotype has a count of ten or more. This sequence joins TRBV15 and TRBJ2-3; D is ambiguous. CDR1 LNHNV and CDR2 YYDKDF come from the germline V gene (reference sequence). V lost 6 bases and J 5 bases, leaving 9 bases between the germline ends. This CDR3 has 12 amino acids. The CDR3 is CATSGPRDTQYF. DNA for the CDR3: TGTGCCACCAGTGGACCGCGAGATACGCAGTATTTT.

This chain links TRBV20-1 with TRBJ2-3; a possible D gene is TRBD2 (6 bases). CDR1 DFQATT and CDR2 SNEGSKA come from the germline V gene (reference sequence). The CDR3 length is 15 residues. V was shortened by 5 bases and J by 3 bases, with 18 bases between the two germline ends. DNA of the CDR3: TGCAGTGCTTACCCCTGGGACTCCGGGACAGATACGCAGTATTTT. Protein product: CSAYPWDSGTDTQYF.

The sample holds many counts of this clonotype. This chain links TRBV5-1 with TRBJ1-4; tentative D call: TRBD1 (5 bases). Germline CDR1 is SGHRS and CDR2 is YFSETQ. The length of the CDR3 is 18 residues. Trimming removed 3 bases at V and 0 bases at J, with 18 bases between. The CDR3 DNA follows: TGCGCCAGCAGCTCGGGACCGACGGCGACTGCAACTAATGAAAAACTGTTTTTT. Translation: CASSSGPTATATNEKLFF.

Of note for this clonotype: Since no conserved phenylalanine or tryptophan closes the CDR3, a read error is the likely cause. This chain links TRBV20-1 with TRBJ2-5; no firm D call. The CDR3 spans 11 residues. Germline CDR1 and CDR2: DFQATT and SNEGSKA (reference sequence). Trimming took off 3 bases at V and 2 bases at J, with 4 bases between the two ends. CDR3 sequence: CSASGQETQYL. The CDR3 DNA follows: TGCAGTGCTAGCGGACAAGAGACCCAGTACCTC.

V and J are TRBV13 and TRBJ2-7; D not certain. The CDR3 totals 15 residues. The V and J ends lost 2 bases and 2 bases respectively, with 13 bases between them. Per the germline V gene, CDR1 is PRHDT and CDR2 is FYEKMQ (reference sequence). CDR3 DNA: TGTGCCAGCAGCTTATGCCCGATAATAACCTACGAGCAGTACTTC. This sequence encodes CASSLCPIITYEQYF.

The V call is TRBV20-1, the J call TRBJ2-1; D possibly corresponds to TRBD2 (6 bases). Trimming cost V 6 bases and J 1 base, with 16 bases left between them. CDR3 length equals 15 residues. Looked up from germline, CDR1 is DFQATT and CDR2 is SNEGSKA (reference sequence). The CDR3 spells CSAPIAVRSYNEQFF. The CDR3 DNA follows: TGCAGTGCCCCTATAGCGGTGAGGTCCTACAATGAGCAGTTCTTC.

V gene TRBV25-1 combines with J gene TRBJ2-7; perhaps D is TRBD1 or TRBD2 (7 bases each). The germline V gene encodes CDR1 MGHDK and CDR2 SYGVNS. The CDR3 consists of 14 residues. V was clipped by 3 bases and J by 1 base, with 10 bases between them. CDR3 in amino acids: CASSDRGGSYEQYF. DNA for the CDR3: TGTGCCAGCAGTGACAGGGGGGGGTCCTACGAGCAGTACTTC.

The rearrangement links TRBV7-9 to TRBJ2-5; unclear D gene. V was pared by 1 base and J by 5 bases, with 14 bases between. Germline V gene lookup returns CDR1 SEHNR and CDR2 FQNEAQ (reference sequence). This CDR3 has 15 residues. Here the CDR3 DNA reads TGTGCCAGCAGCTTAGAACGCAGGTTGGGGGAGACCCAGTACTTC. It encodes CASSLERRLGETQYF.

The chain joins TRBV20-1 to TRBJ2-1; D call uncertain. Germline V CDR1 and CDR2: DFQATT, SNEGSKA (reference sequence). The CDR3 length is 11 residues. The V gene lost 0 bases and the J gene lost 12 bases, with 9 bases spanning the gap. CDR3 bases: TGCAGTGCTAGAGAAAGCGAAGGGCAGTTCTTC. Its translation is CSARESEGQFF.

The V call is TRBV6-4, the J call TRBJ2-3, with 12 bases identical to TRBD2. CDR1 is MRHNA, CDR2 SNTAGT, per germline. V lost 3 bases, J lost 6 bases, and 4 bases stayed unmatched. This CDR3 contains 15 residues. As DNA, the CDR3 is TGTGCCAGCAGTGAGCGGACTAGCGGGGTGGATACGCAGTATTTT. This sequence encodes CASSERTSGVDTQYF.

The gene calls are TRBV18 and TRBJ2-7; maybe TRBD1 (5 bases). Germline V lookup: CDR1 KGHSH, CDR2 LQKENI. Trimming left V 1 base short and J 6 bases short, with 10 bases between. The CDR3 runs 13 residues. CDR3 nucleotide sequence: TGTGCCAGCTCACCACTTCAGGGAAGCGAGCAGTACTTC. This translates into CASSPLQGSEQYF. Combining the CDR3 with reference TRBV18 and TRBJ2-7 gives the whole variable domain NAGVMQNPRHLVRRRGQEARLRCSPMKGHSHVYWYRQLPEEGLKFMVYLQKENIIDESGMPKERFSAEFPKEGPSILRIQQVVRGDSAAYFCASSPLQGSEQYFGPGTRLTVT.

This clonotype was seen only a few times. The CDR3 carries no conserved terminal phenylalanine or tryptophan, so it likely arises from a read error. The chain carries TRBV20-1 and TRBJ1-4, with D maybe TRBD1 (5 bases). This CDR3 is built from 15 residues. V was clipped by 0 bases and J by 3 bases, with 11 bases between them. CDR1 is DFQATT, CDR2 SNEGSKA, per germline (reference sequence). Written as DNA, the CDR3 is TGCAGTGCTAGAGACCCGGGACCGGCTAATGAAAAACTGTTTCTT. Protein product: CSARDPGPANEKLFL.

The chain couples TRBV7-3 to TRBJ2-2; D uncertain. The CDR3 runs 13 residues. Germline V gene lookup returns CDR1 SGHTA and CDR2 FQGTGA. The V gene lost 4 bases and the J gene lost 0 bases, with 3 bases spanning the gap. The CDR3 DNA is TGTGCCAGCAGCTACACGAACACCGGGGAGCTGTTTTTT. Protein: CASSYTNTGELFF.

As regards this clonotype: Given a much more abundant clone one base away, this may be a read error. J is TRBJ2-7 and V is TRBV12-3 or TRBV12-4; 9 bases map to TRBD1. The CDR3 has 15 residues. This CDR3 is CASSSLGQGSYDQYF. As DNA, the CDR3 is TGTGCCAGCAGTTCCTTAGGACAGGGGTCCTACGACCAGTACTTC.

The rearrangement links TRBV12-3 or TRBV12-4 to TRBJ2-3; no firm D call. Trimming cost V 7 bases and J 3 bases, with 11 bases left between them. The length of the CDR3 is 13 residues. CDR3 amino acids: CASIKTATDTQYF. The DNA of the CDR3 is TGTGCCAGCATCAAGACTGCTACAGATACGCAGTATTTT.

This clonotype was detected only a few times. The CDR3 sequence is CASRRTSIHEQYF. CDR3 DNA sequence: TGTGCCAGTAGACGGACTAGCATCCACGAGCAGTACTTC. V usage is TRBV19 and J usage is TRBJ2-7, with 8 nucleotides matching TRBD2. Germline V lookup: CDR1 LNHDA, CDR2 SQIVND (reference sequence). This CDR3 is built from 13 residues. The V gene end was trimmed by 6 bases and the J gene end by 5 bases; junction bases not matched to a gene: 6. The entire variable domain, with the rest obtained from reference TRBV19 and TRBJ2-7, is as follows: DGGITQSPKYLFRKEGQNVTLSCEQNLNHDAMYWYRQDPGQGLRLIYYSQIVNDFQKGDIAEGYSVSREKKESFPLTVTSAQKNPTAFYLCASRRTSIHEQYFGPGTRLTVT.

This sequence joins TRBV6-2 or TRBV6-3 and TRBJ2-1; D not certain. Trimming removed 7 bases from V and 4 bases from J, with 14 bases in between. The CDR3 is made up of 14 amino acids. CDR1 MNHEY and CDR2 SVGEGT come from the germline V gene. The CDR3, as DNA: TGTGCCAGCAAGGGCCCGCCTTTATACAATGAGCAGTTCTTC. The encoded protein is CASKGPPLYNEQFF.

This clonotype was detected a few times. CDR3 sequence: CASSLGPASGANVLTF. CDR3 sequence (DNA): TGTGCCAGCAGCTTAGGGCCAGCCTCTGGGGCCAACGTCCTGACTTTC. J is TRBJ2-6 and V is TRBV7-2; D unclear. This CDR3 has 16 amino acids. In germline, CDR1 is SGHTA, CDR2 FQGNSA. Trimming cost V 1 base and J 0 bases, with 7 bases left between them.

The chain has TRBV24-1 and TRBJ2-3; tentatively, D is TRBD1 or TRBD2 (5 bases each). V was clipped by 5 bases and J by 1 base, with 15 bases between them. Germline V CDR1 and CDR2: KGHDR, SFDVKD. CDR3 size: 16 residues. Here the CDR3 reads CATSAGGQGGTDTQYF. The CDR3 DNA follows: TGTGCCACCAGTGCCGGTGGGCAGGGAGGCACAGATACGCAGTATTTT.

This clonotype was seen ten or more times. The chain links TRBV4-1 to TRBJ1-1; 9 bases fit TRBD1. V lost 1 base and J lost 4; bases outside the gene matches: 4. The CDR3 consists of 15 residues. The germline V gene encodes CDR1 MGHRA and CDR2 YSYEKL. As DNA, the CDR3 is TGCGCCAGCAGCCAAGGTCTACAGGGGGCCACTGAAGCTTTCTTT. Amino acid sequence: CASSQGLQGATEAFF.

The V gene is TRBV28, the J gene TRBJ2-4; D is perhaps TRBD1 or TRBD2 (5 bases each). The V end was cut by 2 bases, the J end by 8 bases, with 13 bases between. Looked up from germline, CDR1 is MDHEN and CDR2 is SYDVKM. The CDR3 has 14 residues. The CDR3 region has the DNA TGTGCCAGCAGTTTACCCGGGACCGGGGACATTCAGTACTTC. Translating gives CASSLPGTGDIQYF.

The chain has TRBV5-1 and TRBJ2-1, with 7 nucleotides matching TRBD2. Germline V CDR1 and CDR2: SGHRS, YFSETQ. Trimming took 0 bases from V and 2 from J; bases not matched to a gene: 5. The CDR3 extends over 16 amino acids. CDR3 protein: CASSLAGLGTYNEQFF. CDR3 in DNA: TGCGCCAGCAGCTTGGCAGGACTAGGTACCTACAATGAGCAGTTCTTC.

This clonotype showed up many times. V usage is TRBV29-1 and J usage is TRBJ2-5; 9 bases match TRBD2. The CDR3 loop spans 13 amino acids. Looked up from germline, CDR1 is SQVTM and CDR2 is ANQGSEA. V dropped 6 bases and J dropped 4; count of bases not matched to a gene: 6. CDR3 sequence: CSVAKTSGETQYF. The DNA for the CDR3 is TGCAGCGTGGCTAAGACTAGCGGAGAGACCCAGTACTTC.

The chain recombines TRBV27 with TRBJ2-6; D is undetermined. Germline CDR1 reads MNHEY; CDR2 reads SMNVEV (reference sequence). Trimming removed 3 bases from V and 4 bases from J, with 13 bases in between. The CDR3 loop spans 16 amino acids. The chain's CDR3 is CASSFQSPRGANVLTF. The CDR3 bases are TGTGCCAGCAGTTTCCAATCTCCTCGAGGGGCCAACGTCCTGACTTTC. The variable domain in full, with the rest retrieved from reference TRBV27 and TRBJ2-6, is EAQVTQNPRYLITVTGKKLTVTCSQNMNHEYMSWYRQDPGLGLRQIYYSMNVEVTDKGDVPEGYKVSRKEKRNFPLILESPSPNQTSLYFCASSFQSPRGANVLTFGAGSRLTVL.

This clonotype showed up many times. V is TRBV29-1 and J is TRBJ1-5; tentatively, D is TRBD1 (6 bases). Trimming removed 5 bases from V and 1 base from J, with 15 bases in between. Germline CDR1 is SQVTM and CDR2 is ANQGSEA. The CDR3 has 15 amino acids. The chain's CDR3 is CSVTTGAGSNQPQHF. As DNA, the CDR3 is TGCAGCGTTACAACGGGGGCGGGGAGCAATCAGCCCCAGCATTTT.

This rearrangement joins TRBV5-1 to TRBJ2-5; no clear D gene. The CDR3 length is 14 residues. V was trimmed by 0 bases and J by 0 bases, leaving 6 bases between them. In germline, CDR1 is SGHRS, CDR2 YFSETQ. The CDR3 nucleotides read TGCGCCAGCAGCTTGGGAAGCAACCAAGAGACCCAGTACTTC. It encodes CASSLGSNQETQYF.